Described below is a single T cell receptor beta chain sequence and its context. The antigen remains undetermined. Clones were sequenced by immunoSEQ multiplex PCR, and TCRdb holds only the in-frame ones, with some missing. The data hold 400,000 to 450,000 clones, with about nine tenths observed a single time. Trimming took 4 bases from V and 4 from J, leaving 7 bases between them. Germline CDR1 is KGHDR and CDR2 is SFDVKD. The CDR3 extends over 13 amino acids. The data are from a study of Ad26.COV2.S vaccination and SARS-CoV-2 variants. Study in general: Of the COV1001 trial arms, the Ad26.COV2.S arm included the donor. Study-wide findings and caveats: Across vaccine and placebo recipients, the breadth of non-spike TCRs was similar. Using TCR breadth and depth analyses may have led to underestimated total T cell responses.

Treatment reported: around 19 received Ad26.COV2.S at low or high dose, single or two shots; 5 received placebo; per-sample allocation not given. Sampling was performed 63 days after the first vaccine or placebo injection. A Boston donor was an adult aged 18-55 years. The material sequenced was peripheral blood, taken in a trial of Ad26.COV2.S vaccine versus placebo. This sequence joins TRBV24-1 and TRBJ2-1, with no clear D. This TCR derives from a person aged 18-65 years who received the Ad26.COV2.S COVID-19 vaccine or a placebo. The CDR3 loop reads CATSEGSYNEQFF. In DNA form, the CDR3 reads TGTGCCACCAGTGAGGGAAGTTACAATGAGCAGTTCTTC.